This TCR beta chain is drawn from a study of T cell repertoires in cytomegalovirus infection. The wider study: Researchers turned to recently identified HLA-C-restricted CMV epitopes as well as well-studied HLA-B-restricted ones. Indicated by public TCR beta signatures were CMV infection and matching HLA type. Broader study findings: The ex vivo response showed dominance by HLA-C-restricted CMV-specific TCR beta clonotypes.

TCRdb called the reads again in MiXCR, with one record for every CDR3 protein. The repertoire holds 550,000 to 700,000 distinct CDR3 sequences, with around 40% as singletons. The CDR3 is made up of 12 amino acids. V was clipped by 6 bases and J by 2 bases, with 9 bases between them. Per the germline V gene, CDR1 is DFQATT and CDR2 is SNEGSKA (reference sequence). Points on this clonotype: The antigen is not known.

The source of this sequence is a human donor in good health (CMV status not recorded). Some clones in this sample may be carry-over from other donors' samples. The chain employs TRBV20-1 and TRBJ2-3; D uncertain. The sample was cultured PBMCs, taken from culture after CMV antigen stimulation. The CDR3 DNA is TGCAGTGCAAGGCGAGACACAGATACGCAGTATTTT. The encoded protein is CSARRDTDTQYF.